Below, 18 T cell receptor beta chains from the same sample are listed, as sequenced in a study of blood T cell repertoires in COVID-19 (dated by TCRdb to 2020 to 2021). The library was prepared using the immunoSEQ multiplex PCR assay. As stored in TCRdb, this immuneACCESS dataset retains in-frame rearrangements with V and J assigned. A fraction of the clones does not appear; measured against another copy, unresolved V genes explain less than half of the discrepancy, and the remainder lacks a known reason. In all, the sample holds under 20,000 clones, and nearly 90% of those were seen once. The ten largest clonotypes hold around 7.1% of the sample. Sequenced input: peripheral blood. These receptors came from a human donor with active COVID-19. The donor label of this sample is uncertain.

V gene TRBV5-1 combines with J gene TRBJ2-3; 13 nucleotides line up with TRBD2. Trimming took 6 bases from V and 0 from J; bases not matched to a gene: 13. Germline lookup yields CDR1 SGHRS and CDR2 YFSETQ. The CDR3 totals 19 residues. The CDR3 protein is CASTKGLAGVRASTDTQYF. The CDR3 nucleotides read TGCGCCAGCACTAAAGGACTAGCGGGAGTTAGGGCTAGCACAGATACGCAGTATTTT.

The chain uses TRBV5-5 and TRBJ2-1; D remains ambiguous. This CDR3 comprises 12 residues. Germline V CDR1 and CDR2: SGHKS, YYEKEE (reference sequence). V lost 4 bases, J lost 6 bases, and 8 bases lay in between. The CDR3, as DNA: TGTGCCAGCAGCGAGCGAAGCAATGAGCAGTTCTTC. It encodes CASSERSNEQFF.

This chain links TRBV27 with TRBJ2-7, with D possibly matching TRBD1 (6 bases). Germline values: CDR1 MNHEY, CDR2 SMNVEV (reference sequence). Trimming left V 3 bases short and J 6 bases short, with 12 bases between. The CDR3 sequence is 13 residues long. In DNA, the CDR3 is TGTGCCAGCAGTTTTACAGGGATGGGCGAGCAGTACTTC. Amino acid sequence: CASSFTGMGEQYF.

The chain uses TRBV5-6 and TRBJ2-5, with TRBD2 matching over 7 bases. Trimming at V came to 1 base and at J to 4 bases, leaving 10 bases not matched to a gene. This CDR3 has 16 amino acids. Germline CDR1 reads SGHDT; CDR2 reads YYEEEE. The CDR3 coding sequence is TGTGCCAGCAGCTTGTTGGGCGGGAGAAGGGCAGAGACCCAGTACTTC. It yields the protein CASSLLGGRRAETQYF.

The V and J genes are TRBV9 and TRBJ2-7, with D possibly TRBD2 on 5 matching bases. The CDR3 extends over 15 amino acids. Germline assignment: CDR1 SGDLS and CDR2 YYNGEE. Trimming cost V 4 bases and J 1 base, with 15 bases left between them. This chain's CDR3 is CASSPAASPSYEQYF. CDR3 sequence (DNA): TGTGCCAGCAGCCCCGCGGCTAGCCCATCCTACGAGCAGTACTTC.

The J gene is TRBJ2-5, the V gene TRBV5-4; perhaps TRBD2 as D (6 bases). The CDR3 totals 13 residues. Per germline, CDR1 SGHNT and CDR2 YYREEE (reference sequence). The germline V and J ends were trimmed by 4 bases and 4 bases, with 11 bases remaining between them. The CDR3 sequence is CASSKAGIETQYF. For the CDR3, the DNA is TGTGCCAGCAGCAAAGCGGGCATAGAGACCCAGTACTTC.

The rearrangement uses TRBV6-5 and TRBJ2-7; D gene uncertain. With 6 bases removed from V and 0 bases from J, the gap between germline ends came to 15 bases. CDR1 MNHEY and CDR2 SVGAGI come from the germline V gene. The CDR3 contains 15 residues. The CDR3 DNA is TGTGCCAGCAGGAACCCCGGCGGAATCTCCTACGAGCAGTACTTC. As protein: CASRNPGGISYEQYF.

V is TRBV7-9 and J is TRBJ2-1; 11 bases line up with TRBD2. The ends lost 5 bases at V and 8 bases at J; junction bases unmatched: 14. The germline CDR1 and CDR2 sequences are SEHNR and FQNEAQ (reference sequence). CDR3 length equals 17 residues. The CDR3 loop is CASSPLRILAGADEQFF. The DNA of the CDR3 is TGTGCCAGCAGCCCTTTACGCATACTAGCGGGAGCGGATGAGCAGTTCTTC.

The chain uses TRBV28 and TRBJ2-5; 12 nucleotides align to TRBD1. The germline gives CDR1 MDHEN, CDR2 SYDVKM. The J segment lost 5 bases and the V segment lost 4 bases, leaving 5 bases of the junction unmatched. This CDR3 contains 15 residues. The CDR3 loop is CASSSGDRGLETQYF. The CDR3 coding sequence is TGTGCCAGCAGTTCAGGGGACAGGGGGCTTGAGACCCAGTACTTC.

V is TRBV30 and J is TRBJ2-5; 8 nucleotides agree with TRBD1. Trimming cost V 5 bases and J 4 bases; bases outside gene matches: 6. The germline CDR1 and CDR2 sequences are GTSNPN and SVGIG (reference sequence). The CDR3 spans 13 residues. This CDR3 is CAWAQGAGETQYF. The CDR3, as DNA: TGTGCCTGGGCCCAGGGGGCGGGAGAGACCCAGTACTTC.

The chain couples TRBV5-4 to TRBJ2-5; D may be TRBD2 (7 bases). CDR1 is SGHNT, CDR2 YYREEE, per germline (reference sequence). Trimming removed 2 bases at V and 5 bases at J, with 10 bases between. There are 13 residues in the CDR3. The CDR3 region is CASSLRGGETQYF. In nucleotides, the CDR3 is TGTGCCAGCAGCTTAAGGGGGGGGGAGACCCAGTACTTC.

This chain uses TRBV5-4 with TRBJ2-3, with 7 positions matching TRBD2. J gave up 2 bases and V 5 bases, and 11 bases lay outside the gene matches. The CDR3 is 16 residues long. In germline, CDR1 is SGHNT, CDR2 YYREEE (reference sequence). CDR3 loop: CASRSGLVGSTDTQYF. DNA for the CDR3: TGTGCCAGCAGATCCGGACTAGTTGGGTCCACAGATACGCAGTATTTT.

The chain couples TRBV2 to TRBJ1-3; 8 nucleotides agree with TRBD1. This CDR3 has 14 residues. The germline V gene has CDR1 SNHLY and CDR2 FYNNEI. The junction had 4 bases not matched to a gene; V was cut back by 6 bases and J by 3 bases. The CDR3 region is CASRDRAGGNTIYF. In DNA, the CDR3 is TGTGCCAGCAGGGACAGGGCGGGTGGAAACACCATATATTTT.

The chain carries TRBV6-5 and TRBJ2-7; 8 nucleotides line up with TRBD1. The CDR3 loop spans 15 amino acids. The junction had 10 bases not matched to a gene; V was cut back by 7 bases and J by 2 bases. CDR1 and CDR2 from the germline V gene are MNHEY and SVGAGI. CDR3 nucleotides: TGTGCCAGCACCCGGGCAGGGGGCCAGCCCTACGAGCAGTACTTC. Its protein product is CASTRAGGQPYEQYF.

This rearrangement joins TRBV10-1 to TRBJ2-5, with 7 bases matching TRBD1. This CDR3 comprises 13 residues. V gave up 8 bases and J gave up 2 bases; unmatched junction bases: 5. The V gene's germline CDR1 is WNHNN and CDR2 SYGVQD (reference sequence). The chain's CDR3 is CASRLGQQETQYF. CDR3 coding DNA: TGCGCCAGCCGTTTGGGACAGCAAGAGACCCAGTACTTC.

J is TRBJ1-5 and V is TRBV4-2; tentative D call: TRBD1 (5 bases). This CDR3 is 16 amino acids long. Germline values: CDR1 LGHNA, CDR2 YNFKEQ. The germline V and J ends were trimmed by 0 bases and 5 bases, with 14 bases remaining between them. The CDR3 protein is CASSQEATGTYQPQHF. The CDR3 coding sequence is TGTGCCAGCAGCCAAGAAGCCACTGGGACTTATCAGCCCCAGCATTTT.

The V call is TRBV30, the J call TRBJ2-1, with 7 bases lining up with TRBD2. The germline gives CDR1 GTSNPN, CDR2 SVGIG (reference sequence). CDR3 length: 15 amino acids. The J segment lost 4 bases and the V segment lost 4 bases, leaving 10 bases of the junction unmatched. The CDR3 is CAWIGYSGNYNEQFF. In DNA form, the CDR3 reads TGTGCCTGGATCGGTTACAGCGGGAATTACAATGAGCAGTTCTTC.

The J gene is TRBJ1-4, the V gene TRBV6-6; a possible D gene is TRBD1 (6 bases). V shed 6 bases and J shed 8 bases, with 22 bases lying between them. Germline loops: CDR1 MNHNY, CDR2 SVGAGI (reference sequence). The CDR3 contains 16 residues. In DNA, the CDR3 is TGTGCCAGCAGGCCCCCCGCGCGGGGGCGGTGGGAAAAACTGTTTTTT. Its protein is CASRPPARGRWEKLFF.